The 18 T cell receptor beta chains reported below all come from one sample, sequenced in a study of monozygotic twins with inflammatory bowel disease. Using the 5' RACE reads, TCRdb records one entry per CDR3 protein without DNA. This specimen shows approximately 300,000 distinct CDR3 sequences; the ten leading clones hold roughly 5.3%. The material sequenced was blood. Every receptor here comes from a human donor with ulcerative colitis or Crohn's disease, or a healthy co-twin of an affected twin (not recorded which).

The CDR3 protein is CASSSRDTDTQYF. V is TRBV12-3 or TRBV12-4 and J is TRBJ2-3; there is no DNA to check the TCRdb D call of TRBD1. CDR3 length equals 13 residues.

The rearrangement links TRBV9 to TRBJ2-1; the TRBD1 assignment by TCRdb is unverifiable without DNA. In germline, CDR1 is SGDLS, CDR2 YYNGEE. The CDR3 covers 15 residues. CDR3 loop: CASSVGGGGIGEQFF.

The rearrangement links TRBV20-1 to TRBJ1-5. From germline, CDR1 is DFQATT and CDR2 SNEGSKA (reference sequence). The CDR3 contains 15 residues. The CDR3 protein is CSATRARAVNQPQHF.

The chain carries TRBV27 and TRBJ2-4; checking the TCRdb D call of TRBD2 is not possible without DNA. This CDR3 has 20 residues. Germline assignment: CDR1 MNHEY and CDR2 SMNVEV (reference sequence). The CDR3 loop is CASSPRLAGGLAAAKNIQYF.

The chain combines TRBV7-2 with TRBJ2-1. Per the germline V gene, CDR1 is SGHTA and CDR2 is FQGNSA. This CDR3 region has 14 residues. The CDR3 is CASSLARSYNEQFF.

The chain employs TRBV7-9 and TRBJ2-7. In germline, CDR1 is SEHNR, CDR2 FQNEAQ (reference sequence). This CDR3 is 14 amino acids long. CDR3 residues: CASSLGRLNIEQYF. The full variable domain, completed using reference TRBV7-9 and TRBJ2-7, is DTGVSQNPRHKITKRGQNVTFRCDPISEHNRLYWYRQTLGQGPEFLTYFQNEAQLEKSRLLSDRFSAERPKGSFSTLEIQRTEQGDSAMYLCASSLGRLNIEQYFGPGTRLTVT.

The chain employs TRBV5-6 and TRBJ1-1; absent DNA, TCRdb's TRBD1 call cannot be checked. CDR3 length: 19 residues. CDR1 and CDR2 from the germline V gene are SGHDT and YYEEEE. CDR3 sequence: CASSRPKNLKPGLNTEAFF.

This sequence joins TRBV19 and TRBJ1-4. Germline CDR1 reads LNHDA; CDR2 reads SQIVND (reference sequence). The length of the CDR3 is 13 residues. The chain's CDR3 is CASSIRSTEKLFF.

The J gene is TRBJ2-2, the V gene TRBV6-6; TCRdb designates TRBD1, a call that cannot be tested without DNA. This CDR3 comprises 14 residues. Per the germline V gene, CDR1 is MNHNY and CDR2 is SVGAGI (reference sequence). The CDR3: CASRPGTPGGELFF.

The chain joins TRBV20-1 to TRBJ1-2. The CDR3 loop spans 11 amino acids. From germline, CDR1 is DFQATT and CDR2 SNEGSKA (reference sequence). CDR3 region: CSARAGYGYTF.

This rearrangement joins TRBV20-1 to TRBJ2-3; no DNA is available, so the TRBD2 call from TCRdb remains unchecked. This CDR3 has 14 residues. CDR1 and CDR2 from the germline V gene are DFQATT and SNEGSKA (reference sequence). CDR3 loop: CSAGGGRATDTQYF.

V gene TRBV27 combines with J gene TRBJ1-3; TCRdb's D gene call, TRBD1, goes unchecked for lack of DNA. Germline assignment: CDR1 MNHEY and CDR2 SMNVEV (reference sequence). The CDR3 extends over 15 amino acids. CDR3 sequence reads: CASSLLGGIGNTIYF.

V usage is TRBV7-2 and J usage is TRBJ2-1; the TCRdb call, TRBD1, lacks DNA for checking. Germline CDR1 is SGHTA and CDR2 is FQGNSA. CDR3 size: 15 residues. CDR3 protein: CASSLAGTGLNEQFF.

This chain links TRBV7-2 with TRBJ2-3; TCRdb's D gene call, TRBD1, goes unchecked for lack of DNA. This CDR3 has 14 amino acids. CDR1 and CDR2 (germline): SGHTA, FQGNSA. CDR3 residues: CASTPRGGTDTQYF. Full variable domain (rest looked up from reference TRBV7-2 and TRBJ2-3): GAGVSQSPSNKVTEKGKDVELRCDPISGHTALYWYRQSLGQGLEFLIYFQGNSAPDKSGLPSDRFSAERTGGSVSTLTIQRTQQEDSAVYLCASTPRGGTDTQYFGPGTRLTVL.

V and J are TRBV5-1 and TRBJ2-3; TCRdb returns TRBD1, unconfirmable since there is no DNA. The V gene's germline CDR1 is SGHRS and CDR2 YFSETQ. This CDR3 contains 13 residues. The CDR3 reads CATKGLVGDTQYF.

The J gene is TRBJ2-7, the V gene TRBV20-1; TCRdb's D gene call, TRBD2, goes unchecked for lack of DNA. Germline V lookup: CDR1 DFQATT, CDR2 SNEGSKA (reference sequence). This CDR3 region has 14 residues. CDR3: CSARYLAASYEQYF.

The CDR3 reads CAIPSSGLAGGTTYNEQFF. V is TRBV2 and J is TRBJ2-1; TCRdb's assignment of TRBD2 cannot be checked, as there is no DNA. CDR1 is SNHLY and CDR2 is FYNNEI in the germline V gene. This CDR3 contains 19 residues.

The chain links TRBV7-2 to TRBJ1-1; TCRdb's D call, TRBD1, is unchecked because there is no DNA. CDR1 and CDR2 from the germline V gene are SGHTA and FQGNSA. This CDR3 spans 14 amino acids. The CDR3 here is CASSLGSPNTEAFF.